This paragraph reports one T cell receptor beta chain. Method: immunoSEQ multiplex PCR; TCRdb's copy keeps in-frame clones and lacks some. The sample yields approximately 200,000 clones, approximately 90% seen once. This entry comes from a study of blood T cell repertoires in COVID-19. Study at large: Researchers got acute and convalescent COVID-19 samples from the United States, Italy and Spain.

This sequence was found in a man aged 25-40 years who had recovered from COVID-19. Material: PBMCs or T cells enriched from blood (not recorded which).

The DNA of the CDR3 is TGCGCCAGCAGCTTGTCAGGCAGCAACGAGCAGTACTTC. This codes for CASSLSGSNEQYF. The chain has TRBV5-1 and TRBJ2-7, with D unclear. Per the germline V gene, CDR1 is SGHRS and CDR2 is YFSETQ. The germline V and J ends were trimmed by 1 base and 5 bases, with 10 bases remaining between them. There are 13 residues in the CDR3. Filled out from reference TRBV5-1 and TRBJ2-7, the complete variable domain reads KAGVTQTPRYLIKTRGQQVTLSCSPISGHRSVSWYQQTPGQGLQFLFEYFSETQRNKGNFPGRFSGRQFSNSRSEMNVSTLELGDSALYLCASSLSGSNEQYFGPGTRLTVT.